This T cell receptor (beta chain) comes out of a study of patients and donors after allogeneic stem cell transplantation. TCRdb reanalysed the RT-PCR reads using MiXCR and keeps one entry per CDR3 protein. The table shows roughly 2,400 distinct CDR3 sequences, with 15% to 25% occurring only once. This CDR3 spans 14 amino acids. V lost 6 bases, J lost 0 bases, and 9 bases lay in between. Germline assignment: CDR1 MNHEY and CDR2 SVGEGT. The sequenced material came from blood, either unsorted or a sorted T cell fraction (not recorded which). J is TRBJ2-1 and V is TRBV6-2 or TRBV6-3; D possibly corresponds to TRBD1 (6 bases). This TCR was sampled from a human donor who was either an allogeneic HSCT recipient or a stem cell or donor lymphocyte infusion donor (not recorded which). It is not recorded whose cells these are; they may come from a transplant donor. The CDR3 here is CASRTGYSYNEQFF. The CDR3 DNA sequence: TGTGCCAGCAGGACAGGCTACTCCTACAATGAGCAGTTCTTC.